The rows below give T cell receptor beta chains drawn from one sample of a study of blood T cell repertoires in COVID-19. Here immunoSEQ multiplex PCR was the method, and the copy in TCRdb shows in-frame clones only, minus some. The profile shows more than 150,000 clones, approximately 90% of them singletons. Sample: peripheral blood. Every receptor here comes from a woman in her thirties or forties with acute or convalescent COVID-19. Each CDR3 is given with its conserved first and last residue. D genes are given only for firm matches. Not every row has a clone size; where given, it reads once, few, many or a size class.

d_gene: TRBD1; abundance: -; v_gene: TRBV30; j_gene: TRBJ1-5; CDR3aa: CAWSRDRGYQPQHF; CDR3nt: TGTGCCTGGAGTCGGGACAGGGGTTATCAGCCCCAGCATTTT
d_gene: TRBD1; abundance: -; v_gene: TRBV29-1; j_gene: TRBJ1-1; CDR3aa: CSVRTGATNTEAFF; CDR3nt: TGCAGCGTTAGAACAGGGGCAACGAACACTGAAGCTTTCTTT
d_gene: TRBD1; abundance: -; v_gene: TRBV5-1; j_gene: TRBJ2-7; CDR3aa: CASRRTGTWDEQYF; CDR3nt: TGCGCCAGCAGACGGACAGGGACATGGGACGAGCAGTACTTC
d_gene: -; abundance: -; v_gene: TRBV7-6; j_gene: TRBJ1-3; CDR3aa: CASSKTGISGNTIYF; CDR3nt: TGTGCCAGCAGCAAAACAGGGATCTCTGGAAACACCATATATTTT
d_gene: TRBD1; abundance: -; v_gene: TRBV7-9; j_gene: TRBJ1-5; CDR3aa: CASSRAGQGAAQPQHF; CDR3nt: TGTGCCAGCAGCCGCGCGGGACAGGGGGCAGCTCAGCCCCAGCATTTT
d_gene: -; abundance: -; v_gene: TRBV12-3/TRBV12-4; j_gene: TRBJ1-2; CDR3aa: CASSPRQNGYTF; CDR3nt: TGTGCCAGCAGTCCCAGACAGAATGGCTACACCTTC
d_gene: TRBD1; abundance: -; v_gene: TRBV30; j_gene: TRBJ2-3; CDR3aa: CAWSAGQVQDTQYF; CDR3nt: TGTGCCTGGAGCGCGGGACAGGTGCAAGATACGCAGTATTTT
d_gene: TRBD2; abundance: -; v_gene: TRBV19; j_gene: TRBJ2-1; CDR3aa: CASSISGGAYNEQFF; CDR3nt: TGTGCCAGTAGTATTAGCGGGGGGGCCTACAATGAGCAGTTCTTC
d_gene: TRBD1; abundance: -; v_gene: TRBV4-2; j_gene: TRBJ1-1; CDR3aa: CASSQATGVVAFF; CDR3nt: TGTGCCAGCAGCCAAGCGACAGGGGTGGTGGCTTTCTTT
d_gene: -; abundance: -; v_gene: TRBV6-4; j_gene: TRBJ2-1; CDR3aa: CASRPDTYAEQFF; CDR3nt: TGTGCCAGCAGACCCGACACCTACGCTGAGCAGTTCTTC
d_gene: -; abundance: -; v_gene: TRBV14; j_gene: TRBJ1-4; CDR3aa: CASSQGWARRSNEKLFF; CDR3nt: TGTGCCAGCAGCCAAGGATGGGCCAGGAGGTCTAATGAAAAACTGTTTTTT
d_gene: -; abundance: -; v_gene: TRBV7-3; j_gene: TRBJ2-5; CDR3aa: CASSLTIDLQETQYF; CDR3nt: TGTGCCAGCAGCTTAACAATAGACTTGCAAGAGACCCAGTACTTC
d_gene: TRBD1; abundance: -; v_gene: TRBV27; j_gene: TRBJ2-5; CDR3aa: CASKSQAGGRETQYF; CDR3nt: TGTGCCAGCAAATCACAAGCAGGGGGCCGTGAGACCCAGTACTTC
d_gene: -; abundance: -; v_gene: TRBV6-5; j_gene: TRBJ2-3; CDR3aa: CASRNSGDTQYF; CDR3nt: TGTGCCAGCAGAAATAGCGGAGATACGCAGTATTTT
d_gene: -; abundance: -; v_gene: TRBV21-1; j_gene: TRBJ1-1; CDR3aa: CASSATRGITEAFF; CDR3nt: TGTGCCAGCAGCGCTACTCGGGGAATCACTGAAGCTTTCTTT
d_gene: -; abundance: -; v_gene: TRBV9; j_gene: TRBJ1-5; CDR3aa: CASSVEHSNQPQHF; CDR3nt: TGTGCCAGCAGCGTAGAACATAGCAATCAGCCCCAGCATTTT
d_gene: -; abundance: -; v_gene: TRBV6-1; j_gene: TRBJ1-5; CDR3aa: CASSEGWGPGNQPQHF; CDR3nt: TGTGCCAGCAGTGAAGGATGGGGCCCGGGCAATCAGCCCCAGCATTTT
d_gene: -; abundance: -; v_gene: TRBV5-6; j_gene: TRBJ1-5; CDR3aa: CASSSQANQPQHF; CDR3nt: TGTGCCAGCAGCTCTCAGGCTAATCAGCCCCAGCATTTT
d_gene: TRBD1; abundance: -; v_gene: TRBV4-2; j_gene: TRBJ1-4; CDR3aa: CASSQRDRDEKLFF; CDR3nt: TGTGCCAGCAGCCAACGGGACAGGGATGAAAAACTGTTTTTT
d_gene: -; abundance: -; v_gene: TRBV6-5; j_gene: TRBJ2-2; CDR3aa: CASYRVTGELFF; CDR3nt: TGTGCCAGCTACCGGGTCACCGGGGAGCTGTTTTTT
d_gene: TRBD1; abundance: -; v_gene: TRBV6-1; j_gene: TRBJ2-5; CDR3aa: CASSEAQGVQETQYF; CDR3nt: TGTGCCAGCAGTGAAGCGCAGGGGGTTCAAGAGACCCAGTACTTC
d_gene: TRBD2; abundance: -; v_gene: TRBV5-4; j_gene: TRBJ2-7; CDR3aa: CASSLAASGRSPYEQYF; CDR3nt: TGTGCCAGCAGCTTGGCGGCTAGCGGGAGATCCCCCTACGAGCAGTACTTC
d_gene: -; abundance: -; v_gene: TRBV4-2; j_gene: TRBJ2-1; CDR3aa: CASTRQRGPINEQFF; CDR3nt: TGTGCCAGCACCCGGCAACGGGGTCCTATCAATGAGCAGTTCTTC
d_gene: TRBD1; abundance: few; v_gene: TRBV15; j_gene: TRBJ1-3; CDR3aa: CATTETGLGNTIYF; CDR3nt: TGTGCCACCACCGAGACAGGGTTAGGAAACACCATATATTTT
d_gene: -; abundance: once; v_gene: TRBV27; j_gene: TRBJ2-7; CDR3aa: CASRHQYEQYF; CDR3nt: TGTGCCAGCAGACACCAATACGAGCAGTACTTC
d_gene: TRBD1; abundance: -; v_gene: TRBV5-1; j_gene: TRBJ2-7; CDR3aa: CASSLGGGQDSYEQYF; CDR3nt: TGCGCCAGCAGCTTGGGAGGAGGACAGGATTCCTACGAGCAGTACTTC
d_gene: TRBD1; abundance: -; v_gene: TRBV18; j_gene: TRBJ2-7; CDR3aa: CASSVGVGTVTYEQYF; CDR3nt: TGTGCCAGCTCAGTAGGGGTTGGGACAGTGACCTACGAGCAGTACTTC
d_gene: -; abundance: -; v_gene: TRBV25-1; j_gene: TRBJ1-1; CDR3aa: CASWTGGTSTEAFF; CDR3nt: TGTGCCAGCTGGACGGGAGGGACGAGCACTGAAGCTTTCTTT
d_gene: -; abundance: -; v_gene: TRBV6-5; j_gene: TRBJ1-1; CDR3aa: CASRAGNTEAFF; CDR3nt: TGTGCCAGCAGGGCAGGGAACACTGAAGCTTTCTTT
d_gene: -; abundance: -; v_gene: TRBV12-3/TRBV12-4; j_gene: TRBJ1-2; CDR3aa: CASTDRNNYGYTF; CDR3nt: TGTGCCAGCACGGACAGAAATAACTATGGCTACACCTTC
d_gene: -; abundance: -; v_gene: TRBV3-1/TRBV3-2; j_gene: TRBJ2-5; CDR3aa: CASSFIPRETQYF; CDR3nt: TGTGCCAGCAGCTTTATCCCTCGTGAGACCCAGTACTTC
d_gene: TRBD1; abundance: -; v_gene: TRBV25-1; j_gene: TRBJ2-2; CDR3aa: CASNKPGQGSSGELFF; CDR3nt: TGTGCCAGCAACAAACCGGGACAGGGGAGCTCCGGGGAGCTGTTTTTT
d_gene: TRBD1; abundance: -; v_gene: TRBV7-3; j_gene: TRBJ1-2; CDR3aa: CASSPGRAGGGYTF; CDR3nt: TGTGCCAGCAGCCCCGGAAGGGCAGGGGGAGGCTACACCTTC
d_gene: -; abundance: once; v_gene: TRBV28; j_gene: TRBJ2-1; CDR3aa: CASSTDLARSSYNEQFF; CDR3nt: TGTGCCAGCAGTACAGATCTAGCGCGTAGCTCCTACAATGAGCAGTTCTTC
d_gene: TRBD2; abundance: -; v_gene: TRBV27; j_gene: TRBJ2-1; CDR3aa: CASSAPQGAGLAGGWDNEQFF; CDR3nt: TGTGCCAGCAGTGCCCCCCAAGGGGCCGGACTAGCGGGGGGGTGGGACAATGAGCAGTTCTTC
d_gene: -; abundance: once; v_gene: TRBV6-5; j_gene: TRBJ1-6; CDR3aa: CASSRSETLHF; CDR3nt: TGTGCCAGCAGTCGGTCTGAGACCCTCCACTTT
d_gene: TRBD1; abundance: -; v_gene: TRBV7-3; j_gene: TRBJ2-2; CDR3aa: CASSSTGVSAGELFF; CDR3nt: TGTGCCAGCAGCTCTACAGGGGTGAGCGCCGGGGAGCTGTTTTTT
d_gene: TRBD1; abundance: -; v_gene: TRBV11-2; j_gene: TRBJ2-7; CDR3aa: CASSPGTGPYEQYF; CDR3nt: TGTGCCAGCAGCCCCGGGACAGGTCCCTACGAGCAGTACTTC
d_gene: TRBD2; abundance: -; v_gene: TRBV4-1; j_gene: TRBJ2-7; CDR3aa: CASSQDHPSGSWREQYF; CDR3nt: TGCGCCAGCAGCCAAGATCACCCTAGCGGTTCTTGGAGAGAGCAGTACTTC
d_gene: TRBD1; abundance: once; v_gene: TRBV29-1; j_gene: TRBJ1-1; CDR3aa: CSVDLDRGHRDTEAFF; CDR3nt: TGCAGCGTTGATCTTGACAGGGGACACCGGGACACTGAAGCTTTCTTT
d_gene: -; abundance: -; v_gene: TRBV7-8; j_gene: TRBJ1-5; CDR3aa: CASSLRALSNQPQHF; CDR3nt: TGTGCCAGCAGCCTACGAGCCCTTAGCAATCAGCCCCAGCATTTT
d_gene: -; abundance: -; v_gene: TRBV24-1; j_gene: TRBJ2-6; CDR3aa: CATSDVSGANVLTF; CDR3nt: TGTGCCACCAGTGACGTCTCTGGGGCCAACGTCCTGACTTTC
d_gene: -; abundance: -; v_gene: TRBV19; j_gene: TRBJ2-3; CDR3aa: CASSISGGSTDTQYF; CDR3nt: TGTGCCAGTAGTATCTCAGGCGGGAGCACAGATACGCAGTATTTT
d_gene: TRBD2; abundance: -; v_gene: TRBV19; j_gene: TRBJ2-3; CDR3aa: CASSILGGGGLAGDTDTQYF; CDR3nt: TGTGCCAGTAGTATTCTCGGGGGTGGAGGACTAGCGGGAGACACAGATACGCAGTATTTT
d_gene: TRBD1; abundance: -; v_gene: TRBV15; j_gene: TRBJ2-2; CDR3aa: CATYRRQGYTGELFF; CDR3nt: TGTGCCACCTACCGGAGACAGGGATACACCGGGGAGCTGTTTTTT
d_gene: -; abundance: -; v_gene: TRBV29-1; j_gene: TRBJ1-1; CDR3aa: CSVGSGGEAFF; CDR3nt: TGCAGCGTTGGGTCGGGGGGTGAAGCTTTCTTT
d_gene: -; abundance: few; v_gene: TRBV4-1; j_gene: TRBJ1-3; CDR3aa: CASSQALSGNTIYF; CDR3nt: TGCGCCAGCAGCCAAGCTCTCTCTGGAAACACCATATATTTT
d_gene: TRBD2; abundance: -; v_gene: TRBV27; j_gene: TRBJ2-4; CDR3aa: CASSPTTSGKELAKNIQYF; CDR3nt: TGTGCCAGCAGTCCGACGACTAGCGGGAAGGAATTAGCCAAAAACATTCAGTACTTC
d_gene: -; abundance: -; v_gene: TRBV6-1; j_gene: TRBJ1-5; CDR3aa: CASSEVLLNTAQHF; CDR3nt: TGTGCCAGCAGTGAGGTTCTGTTGAATACGGCCCAGCATTTT